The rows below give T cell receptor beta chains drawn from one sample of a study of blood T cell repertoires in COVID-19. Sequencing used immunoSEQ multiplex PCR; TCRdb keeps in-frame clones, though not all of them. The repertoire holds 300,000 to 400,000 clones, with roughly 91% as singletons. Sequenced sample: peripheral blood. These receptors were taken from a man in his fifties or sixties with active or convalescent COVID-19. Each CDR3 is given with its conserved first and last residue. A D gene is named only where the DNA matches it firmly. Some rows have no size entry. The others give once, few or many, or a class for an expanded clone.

CDR3 DNA: TGTGCCAGCAGTTACGGACAGGGAAATCAGCCCCAGCATTTT; CDR3 protein: CASSYGQGNQPQHF; clone size: once; D gene: TRBD1; V gene: TRBV6-5; J gene: TRBJ1-5
CDR3 DNA: TGCGCCAGCAGCCTCAGGGGGTCCTCTCAAGCTTTCTTT; CDR3 protein: CASSLRGSSQAFF; clone size: .; D gene: TRBD1; V gene: TRBV4-3; J gene: TRBJ1-1
CDR3 DNA: TGTGCCAGCAGTAAAACAGCTCACGGGGAGCTGTTTTTT; CDR3 protein: CASSKTAHGELFF; clone size: .; D gene: .; V gene: TRBV12-3/TRBV12-4; J gene: TRBJ2-2
CDR3 DNA: TGTGCCAGCAGCAAGGGACAGGGGTTGAACACTGAAGCTTTCTTT; CDR3 protein: CASSKGQGLNTEAFF; clone size: .; D gene: .; V gene: TRBV21-1; J gene: TRBJ1-1
CDR3 DNA: TGTGCCAGCAGTACTGGGACTAGTTCCGTCGAGCAGTACTTC; CDR3 protein: CASSTGTSSVEQYF; clone size: .; D gene: TRBD2; V gene: TRBV6-6; J gene: TRBJ2-7
CDR3 DNA: TGTGCCAGCAGCGTCCTGTCTGGGGGGACCGGGGAGCTGTTTTTT; CDR3 protein: CASSVLSGGTGELFF; clone size: .; D gene: .; V gene: TRBV9; J gene: TRBJ2-2
CDR3 DNA: TGTGCCAGCAGTTTTGGACTATCTAGCTCTGGAAACACCATATATTTT; CDR3 protein: CASSFGLSSSGNTIYF; clone size: .; D gene: .; V gene: TRBV28; J gene: TRBJ1-3
CDR3 DNA: TGTGCCAGCAGCTTTCTAGGGGATAATGAAAAACTGTTTTTT; CDR3 protein: CASSFLGDNEKLFF; clone size: .; D gene: .; V gene: TRBV7-2; J gene: TRBJ1-4
CDR3 DNA: TGTGCCACCAGACAGGGCAATCAGCCCCAGCATTTT; CDR3 protein: CATRQGNQPQHF; clone size: once; D gene: .; V gene: TRBV2; J gene: TRBJ1-5
CDR3 DNA: TGTGCCAGCAGTAGGGGACTAGCGGGGGCCCTGAATACGCAGTATTTT; CDR3 protein: CASSRGLAGALNTQYF; clone size: .; D gene: TRBD2; V gene: TRBV6-2/TRBV6-3; J gene: TRBJ2-3
CDR3 DNA: TGCGCCAGCAGCCGTGACAGCTCCCAAGAGACCCAGTACTTC; CDR3 protein: CASSRDSSQETQYF; clone size: .; D gene: .; V gene: TRBV5-1; J gene: TRBJ2-5
CDR3 DNA: TGTGCCAGCAGCTTAGGGACAGCTAAAGAGACCCAGTACTTC; CDR3 protein: CASSLGTAKETQYF; clone size: .; D gene: .; V gene: TRBV11-2; J gene: TRBJ2-5
CDR3 DNA: TGTGCCAGCAGCTCGGGACATTCCGACAATCAGCCCCAGCATTTT; CDR3 protein: CASSSGHSDNQPQHF; clone size: .; D gene: .; V gene: TRBV6-6; J gene: TRBJ1-5
CDR3 DNA: TGTGCCATCAGTAATACAGGGGGCACGAACACCGGGGAGCTGTTTTTT; CDR3 protein: CAISNTGGTNTGELFF; clone size: .; D gene: TRBD1; V gene: TRBV10-3; J gene: TRBJ2-2
CDR3 DNA: TGTGCCAGCAGTTTACCTACAGGGGTTGGTACTGAAGCTTTCTTT; CDR3 protein: CASSLPTGVGTEAFF; clone size: .; D gene: TRBD1; V gene: TRBV28; J gene: TRBJ1-1
CDR3 DNA: TGTGCCAGCAGTTCTACCACAGGGATCGGAAACACCATATATTTT; CDR3 protein: CASSSTTGIGNTIYF; clone size: .; D gene: .; V gene: TRBV28; J gene: TRBJ1-3
CDR3 DNA: TGTGCCAGCAGCCAAGTCGAGCAGGGAGGGTCATATGGCTACACCTTC; CDR3 protein: CASSQVEQGGSYGYTF; clone size: .; D gene: .; V gene: TRBV3-1/TRBV3-2; J gene: TRBJ1-2
CDR3 DNA: TGTGCCAGCAGTGACTCACAGGGGCCGTCCCCGTCCTGGTATGGCTACACCTTC; CDR3 protein: CASSDSQGPSPSWYGYTF; clone size: .; D gene: TRBD1; V gene: TRBV6-4; J gene: TRBJ1-2
CDR3 DNA: TGTGCCAGCAGGGGAGATGGTAATTCACCCCTCCACTTT; CDR3 protein: CASRGDGNSPLHF; clone size: .; D gene: .; V gene: TRBV2; J gene: TRBJ1-6
CDR3 DNA: TGTGCCAGCTCATCCGGACAGGGCCTAGGATATGGCTACACCTTC; CDR3 protein: CASSSGQGLGYGYTF; clone size: once; D gene: TRBD1; V gene: TRBV18; J gene: TRBJ1-2
CDR3 DNA: TGTGCCAGCAGGGGACAGGGGGCGGTTCAGCCCCAGCATTTT; CDR3 protein: CASRGQGAVQPQHF; clone size: few; D gene: TRBD1; V gene: TRBV28; J gene: TRBJ1-5
CDR3 DNA: TGCAGCGCCCGAACGGGGGGGGACACTGAAGCTTTCTTT; CDR3 protein: CSARTGGDTEAFF; clone size: .; D gene: .; V gene: TRBV29-1; J gene: TRBJ1-1
CDR3 DNA: TGTGCCAGTAGTATTATGCCCCAGGGGCAGCCCCAGCATTTT; CDR3 protein: CASSIMPQGQPQHF; clone size: .; D gene: .; V gene: TRBV19; J gene: TRBJ1-5
CDR3 DNA: TGTGCCAGCAGCAGGACTAGCGGATCGTACGAGCAGTACTTC; CDR3 protein: CASSRTSGSYEQYF; clone size: .; D gene: TRBD2; V gene: TRBV5-4; J gene: TRBJ2-7
CDR3 DNA: TGTGCCAGTAGTACCCGGACAGGGGACGGTCAGCCCCAGCATTTT; CDR3 protein: CASSTRTGDGQPQHF; clone size: once; D gene: TRBD1; V gene: TRBV19; J gene: TRBJ1-5
CDR3 DNA: TGCGCCAGCAATACCGGGACAGGGCCAGGGACCCAGTACTTC; CDR3 protein: CASNTGTGPGTQYF; clone size: once; D gene: TRBD1; V gene: TRBV5-1; J gene: TRBJ2-5
CDR3 DNA: TGTGCCAGCAGCTTGGAGACAGATCGACTTGAGCAGTTCTTC; CDR3 protein: CASSLETDRLEQFF; clone size: once; D gene: .; V gene: TRBV5-6; J gene: TRBJ2-1
CDR3 DNA: TGTGCCAGCTCACCTACGACAGGGGGGAATTCACCCCTCCACTTT; CDR3 protein: CASSPTTGGNSPLHF; clone size: .; D gene: TRBD1; V gene: TRBV18; J gene: TRBJ1-6
CDR3 DNA: TGTGCCAGCAGTGACCCGACAGGGGGTGTTAGCACAGATACGCAGTATTTT; CDR3 protein: CASSDPTGGVSTDTQYF; clone size: .; D gene: TRBD1; V gene: TRBV2; J gene: TRBJ2-3
CDR3 DNA: TGTGCCAGCAGCTTAGCCTCGGGACTAGCGGTTTACAATGAGCAGTTCTTC; CDR3 protein: CASSLASGLAVYNEQFF; clone size: .; D gene: TRBD2; V gene: TRBV7-9; J gene: TRBJ2-1
CDR3 DNA: TGTGCCAGCAGGCAGACAGGTGTTAATTCACCCCTCCACTTT; CDR3 protein: CASRQTGVNSPLHF; clone size: .; D gene: .; V gene: TRBV6-1; J gene: TRBJ1-6
CDR3 DNA: TGTGCCAGCAGCCAAGGCGCAGGGGGAGAAGATACGCAGTATTTT; CDR3 protein: CASSQGAGGEDTQYF; clone size: .; D gene: TRBD1; V gene: TRBV3-1/TRBV3-2; J gene: TRBJ2-3
CDR3 DNA: TGTGCCTGGAGCCCCCGGACAGGTTTGAGCTCTGGGGCCAACGTCCTGACTTTC; CDR3 protein: CAWSPRTGLSSGANVLTF; clone size: .; D gene: TRBD1; V gene: TRBV30; J gene: TRBJ2-6